A single sample gave rise to the 5 T cell receptor beta chains below, sequenced in a study of CD8 T cells in ankylosing spondylitis. These receptors' antigens are unknown. Study results and caveats: Characteristic, it appeared, of ankylosing spondylitis blood was a TCR beta motif of eight highly homologous variants.

One entry per CDR3 protein results from TCRdb running MiXCR on the 5' RACE reads. Seen here are some 240,000 distinct CDR3 sequences, about 7% observed once, and the top ten hold approximately 14%. Sequenced sample: blood, either unsorted or a sorted T cell fraction (not recorded which). These receptors were obtained from a male donor with ankylosing spondylitis.

In its sample, this clonotype was seen many times. The chain is built from TRBV12-3 or TRBV12-4 and TRBJ2-1, with a possible D match to TRBD1 (7 bases). The germline V and J ends were trimmed by 1 base and 8 bases, with 18 bases remaining between them. CDR3 size: 16 residues. CDR3 nucleotide sequence: TGTGCCAGCAGTTTAGATGCAGGGGGGCCTGGGGATGAGCAGTTCTTC. It codes for CASSLDAGGPGDEQFF.

As regards this clonotype: A much larger clone lies a single base off, so this may be a read error. J is TRBJ2-3 and V is TRBV10-3, with 9 bases lining up with TRBD2. Germline loops: CDR1 ENHRY, CDR2 SYGVKD. The CDR3 has 16 amino acids. V shed 4 bases, J shed 4 bases, and the junction held 9 bases outside the gene matches. This chain's CDR3 is CAISGHSGSSSDTQYF. The CDR3 nucleotides are TGTGCCATCAGTGGTCATAGCGGGAGTAGCTCAGATACGCAGTATTTT.

This clonotype was counted at least ten times. This chain connects TRBV7-9 to TRBJ2-3, with a tentative D call TRBD2 (5 bases). The CDR3 spans 15 residues. The ends were cut back, 0 bases at V and 6 bases at J, with 13 bases in the middle. From germline, CDR1 is SEHNR and CDR2 FQNEAQ (reference sequence). The CDR3 sequence is CASSLAYGGSDTQYF. As DNA, the CDR3 is TGTGCCAGCAGCTTAGCGTATGGAGGCTCCGATACGCAGTATTTT. The full variable domain, completed using reference TRBV7-9 and TRBJ2-3, is DTGVSQNPRHKITKRGQNVTFRCDPISEHNRLYWYRQTLGQGPEFLTYFQNEAQLEKSRLLSDRFSAERPKGSFSTLEIQRTEQGDSAMYLCASSLAYGGSDTQYFGPGTRLTVL.

This clonotype was seen at least ten times. This sequence joins TRBV14 and TRBJ2-1; no clear D gene. V was cut by 7 bases and J by 2 bases, with 15 bases left in between. Germline CDR1 reads SGHDN; CDR2 reads FVKESK. The CDR3 spans 15 residues. In DNA form, the CDR3 reads TGTGCCAGCACCCCTCCCGAGGTACCCTACAATGAGCAGTTCTTC. It translates to CASTPPEVPYNEQFF. Full variable domain (missing parts from reference TRBV14 and TRBJ2-1): EAGVTQFPSHSVIEKGQTVTLRCDPISGHDNLYWYRRVMGKEIKFLLHFVKESKQDESGMPNNRFLAERTGGTYSTLKVQPAELEDSGVYFCASTPPEVPYNEQFFGPGTRLTVL.

This clonotype has a count of ten or more. This chain links TRBV2 with TRBJ1-4, with 8 bases aligning to TRBD1. The trim removed 7 bases at V and 8 bases at J, leaving 12 bases unmatched. This CDR3 contains 15 residues. The germline V gene has CDR1 SNHLY and CDR2 FYNNEI. The CDR3 protein is CASIRSAGDREKLFF. The CDR3, as DNA: TGTGCCAGCATCCGAAGCGCCGGGGACAGGGAAAAACTGTTTTTT.